Following are 20 T cell receptor beta chains from one sample sequenced in a study of CD8 T cells in ankylosing spondylitis. TCRdb re-derived calls from the 5' RACE reads in MiXCR, one entry per CDR3 protein. The sample lists some 130,000 distinct CDR3 sequences, roughly a tenth occurring once. Sequenced material: blood, either unsorted or a sorted T cell fraction (not recorded which). These receptor sequences come from a male donor with ankylosing spondylitis or in good health (not recorded which).

This clonotype has at least ten counts. The rearrangement links TRBV20-1 to TRBJ2-1, with D unclear. Between the trimmed V and J ends, which lost 1 base and 2 bases, there was a span of 12 bases. Germline V gene sequence: CDR1 DFQATT, CDR2 SNEGSKA (reference sequence). This CDR3 is 15 amino acids long. This CDR3 reads CSARGFGRPYNEQFF. The CDR3 region has the DNA TGCAGTGCTAGAGGCTTCGGGCGTCCCTACAATGAGCAGTTCTTC.

This clonotype was picked up many times. This chain uses TRBV7-2 with TRBJ2-3; no clear D. The CDR3 length is 14 residues. Germline CDR1 is SGHTA and CDR2 is FQGNSA. The germline V and J ends were trimmed by 1 base and 3 bases, with 8 bases remaining between them. CDR3 nucleotides: TGTGCCAGCAGCTTAGAAGCGTGGACAGATACGCAGTATTTT. The encoded protein is CASSLEAWTDTQYF.

This clonotype was observed many times. The chain carries TRBV12-3 or TRBV12-4 and TRBJ2-5; 9 bases are shared with TRBD2. The V gene end was trimmed by 6 bases and the J gene end by 4 bases; junction bases not matched to a gene: 12. The CDR3 spans 16 residues. CDR3 DNA sequence: TGTGCCAGCAGCTACTACCGGACTAGCGTCCCAGAGACCCAGTACTTC. Amino acids: CASSYYRTSVPETQYF.

This clonotype was seen ten or more times. The chain uses TRBV15 and TRBJ2-2; D remains unclear. This CDR3 region has 13 residues. V was shortened by 1 base and J by 3 bases, with 3 bases between the two germline ends. CDR1 is LNHNV, CDR2 YYDKDF, per germline (reference sequence). The CDR3 spells CATSRAHTGELFF. The CDR3 bases are TGTGCCACCAGCAGAGCCCACACCGGGGAGCTGTTTTTT.

This clonotype turned up a few times. An end of the junction does not agree with germline; a read error may underlie this. The rearrangement links TRBV29-1 to TRBJ2-5; D might be TRBD2 (6 bases). Per germline, CDR1 SQVTM and CDR2 ANQGSEA. The length of the CDR3 is 13 residues. CDR3 protein: CSVGGTVQGTQYF. The CDR3 nucleotides are TGCAGCGTTGGGGGGACTGTTCAAGGGACCCAGTACTTC.

As to this clonotype: This clone may be a read error of a much larger clone one base away. The V gene is TRBV20-1, the J gene TRBJ2-1, with 14 bases lining up with TRBD2. CDR1 is DFQATT and CDR2 is SNEGSKA in the germline V gene (reference sequence). The CDR3 consists of 16 residues. DNA for the CDR3: TGCTGTGCTAGTAAGGCGGGACTAGCGGGAGACGAGGAGCAGTTCTTC. Amino acid sequence: CCASKAGLAGDEEQFF.

V gene TRBV11-3 combines with J gene TRBJ2-1; TRBD2 agrees at 12 bases. V lost 5 bases to trimming and J lost 9 bases; unmatched junction nucleotides: 8. This CDR3 has 15 residues. Per germline, CDR1 SGHNT and CDR2 YENEEA. The CDR3 reads CASSQRLAGVPEQFF. CDR3 bases: TGTGCCAGCAGCCAGAGACTAGCGGGAGTGCCTGAGCAGTTCTTC.

The rearrangement links TRBV20-1 to TRBJ2-5; D not resolved. The CDR3 length is 11 residues. In germline, CDR1 is DFQATT, CDR2 SNEGSKA (reference sequence). Deletions cut 3 bases from V and 5 bases from J, with 7 bases between. The CDR3 DNA is TGCAGTGCTAGTGTGGGGGAGACCCAGTACTTC. Residues: CSASVGETQYF.

This clonotype was seen a handful of times. The chain combines TRBV20-1 with TRBJ1-2, with D unclear. The germline CDR1 and CDR2 sequences are DFQATT and SNEGSKA (reference sequence). CDR3 length: 17 amino acids. The V end lost 0 bases, the J end lost 5 bases, and 22 bases lay between the germline ends. The CDR3, as DNA: TGCAGTGCTAGAGATTTGGCCGGCGAAGCGGCATGGTATGGCTACACCTTC. It specifies CSARDLAGEAAWYGYTF.

This clonotype showed up just a few times. The chain combines TRBV12-3 or TRBV12-4 with TRBJ2-7, with 10 bases matching TRBD2. V was clipped by 5 bases and J by 4 bases; unmatched bases: 11. The CDR3 loop spans 16 amino acids. In nucleotides, the CDR3 is TGTGCCAGCAGTCTCCGCTCCCTTAGCGGGGGGTACGAGCAGTACTTC. It translates to CASSLRSLSGGYEQYF.

This clonotype was counted between two and nine times. This rearrangement joins TRBV7-2 to TRBJ2-3; 8 nucleotides align to TRBD2. Germline V gene data show CDR1 as SGHTA and CDR2 as FQGNSA. V shed 5 bases, J shed 2 bases, and the junction held 9 bases outside the gene matches. This CDR3 spans 16 amino acids. CDR3 DNA sequence: TGTGCCAGCAGCGTTAATAGCGGGGTTGCCACAGATACGCAGTATTTT. Translation gives CASSVNSGVATDTQYF.

This clonotype was seen repeatedly, ten times or more. This chain uses TRBV20-1 with TRBJ2-3, with D possibly being TRBD2 (6 bases). The length of the CDR3 is 14 residues. Germline V gene sequence: CDR1 DFQATT, CDR2 SNEGSKA (reference sequence). V lost 6 bases and J 2 bases, leaving 15 bases between the germline ends. Here the CDR3 reads CSADPTSFTDTQYF. The CDR3 nucleotides are TGCAGTGCCGATCCGACTAGTTTCACAGATACGCAGTATTTT.

The chain couples TRBV28 to TRBJ2-6; D gene ambiguous. The V gene's germline CDR1 is MDHEN and CDR2 SYDVKM. The V end was cut by 4 bases, the J end by 0 bases, with 7 bases between. The length of the CDR3 is 15 residues. DNA for the CDR3: TGTGCCAGCAGTTATCGACACTCTGGGGCCAACGTCCTGACTTTC. This gives the protein CASSYRHSGANVLTF.

This clonotype was counted at least ten times. The CDR3: CASGMGDRAAEAFF. For the CDR3, the DNA is TGCGCCAGCGGTATGGGCGACCGGGCGGCTGAAGCTTTCTTT. V gene TRBV5-1 combines with J gene TRBJ1-1, with D unclear. From germline, CDR1 is SGHRS and CDR2 YFSETQ. The CDR3 contains 14 residues. The V end lost 7 bases, the J end lost 6 bases, and 19 bases lay between the germline ends. Together with reference TRBV5-1 and TRBJ1-1, the CDR3 gives the full variable domain: KAGVTQTPRYLIKTRGQQVTLSCSPISGHRSVSWYQQTPGQGLQFLFEYFSETQRNKGNFPGRFSGRQFSNSRSEMNVSTLELGDSALYLCASGMGDRAAEAFFGQGTRLTVV.

In this sample, this clonotype turned up many times. The chain carries TRBV7-3 and TRBJ2-1; 9 nucleotides line up with TRBD2. Germline CDR1 is SGHTA and CDR2 is FQGTGA. CDR3 size: 16 residues. Trimming removed 2 bases from V and 6 bases from J; junction bases left unmatched: 8. The CDR3 protein is CASSLEPSGIGNEQFF. The CDR3 DNA sequence: TGTGCCAGCAGCTTAGAGCCTAGCGGGATCGGCAATGAGCAGTTCTTC. The variable domain in full, completed from reference TRBV7-3 and TRBJ2-1, reads GAGVSQTPSNKVTEKGKYVELRCDPISGHTALYWYRQSLGQGPEFLIYFQGTGAADDSGLPNDRFFAVRPEGSVSTLKIQRTERGDSAVYLCASSLEPSGIGNEQFFGPGTRLTVL.

The table lists this clonotype with many counts. This chain joins TRBV6-2 or TRBV6-3 and TRBJ1-1, with D possibly being TRBD1 (6 bases). V was clipped by 4 bases and J by 5 bases, with 17 bases between them. The germline V gene has CDR1 MNHEY and CDR2 SVGEGT. This CDR3 contains 15 residues. CDR3 bases: TGTGCCAGCAGTTCCAATCCCGGACAGTCGACTGAAGCTTTCTTT. Translated: CASSSNPGQSTEAFF.

This clonotype was observed at least ten times. The chain is built from TRBV12-3 or TRBV12-4 and TRBJ2-2; 15 bases map to TRBD2. The V segment lost 7 bases and the J segment 7 bases; nucleotides outside the gene matches: 10. The length of the CDR3 is 17 residues. DNA of the CDR3: TGTGCCAGCAACATGGGACTAGCGGGAGGCGAGGTCGGGGAGCTGTTTTTT. The encoded protein is CASNMGLAGGEVGELFF.

This clonotype was recorded at least ten times. The chain links TRBV20-1 to TRBJ1-5, with 9 nucleotides matching TRBD1. The CDR3 runs 16 residues. The trim removed 4 bases at V and 5 bases at J, leaving 12 bases unmatched. Looked up from germline, CDR1 is DFQATT and CDR2 is SNEGSKA (reference sequence). CDR3 bases: TGCAGTGCTACAAGGTCCGGGACAGGGCCCTATCAGCCCCAGCATTTT. Amino acid sequence: CSATRSGTGPYQPQHF.

This clonotype was counted ten times or more. The J gene is TRBJ2-1, the V gene TRBV5-1, with 11 bases matching TRBD2. Germline V gene lookup returns CDR1 SGHRS and CDR2 YFSETQ. The CDR3 extends over 16 amino acids. V lost 4 bases to trimming and J lost 2 bases; unmatched junction nucleotides: 5. The CDR3 reads CASSGGLAGTYNEQFF. The CDR3 DNA reads TGCGCCAGCAGCGGCGGACTAGCGGGTACCTACAATGAGCAGTTCTTC.

This clonotype was observed many times. The V and J genes are TRBV2 and TRBJ2-7; 12 nucleotides match TRBD2. Germline loops: CDR1 SNHLY, CDR2 FYNNEI. The trim removed 3 bases at V and 6 bases at J, leaving 9 bases unmatched. This CDR3 has 16 amino acids. This CDR3 is CASSESLGLAGGEQYF. The CDR3 DNA sequence: TGTGCCAGCAGTGAGTCTTTGGGACTAGCGGGTGGCGAGCAGTACTTC.